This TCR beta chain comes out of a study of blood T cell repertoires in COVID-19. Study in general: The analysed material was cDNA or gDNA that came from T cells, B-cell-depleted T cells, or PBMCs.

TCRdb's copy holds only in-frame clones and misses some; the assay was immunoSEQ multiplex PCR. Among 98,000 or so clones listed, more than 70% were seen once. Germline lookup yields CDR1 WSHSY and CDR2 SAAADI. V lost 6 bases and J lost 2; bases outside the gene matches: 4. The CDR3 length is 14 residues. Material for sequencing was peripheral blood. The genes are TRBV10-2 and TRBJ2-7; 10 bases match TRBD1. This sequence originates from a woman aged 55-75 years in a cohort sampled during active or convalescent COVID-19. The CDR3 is CASRTGQGTYEQYF. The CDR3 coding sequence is TGCGCCAGCAGGACGGGACAGGGGACCTACGAGCAGTACTTC.